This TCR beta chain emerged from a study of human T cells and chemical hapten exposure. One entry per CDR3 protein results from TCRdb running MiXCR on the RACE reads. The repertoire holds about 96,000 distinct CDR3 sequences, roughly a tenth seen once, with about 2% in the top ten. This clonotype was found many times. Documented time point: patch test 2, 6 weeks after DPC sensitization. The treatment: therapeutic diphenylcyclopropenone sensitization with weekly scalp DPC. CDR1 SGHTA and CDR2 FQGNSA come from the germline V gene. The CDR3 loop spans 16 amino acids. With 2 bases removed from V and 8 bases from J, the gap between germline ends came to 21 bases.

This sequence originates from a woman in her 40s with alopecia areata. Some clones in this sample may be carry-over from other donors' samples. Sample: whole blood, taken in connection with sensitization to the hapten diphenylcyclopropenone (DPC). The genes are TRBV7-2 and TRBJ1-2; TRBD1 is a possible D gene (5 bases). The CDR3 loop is CASSLSSVGQALGYTF. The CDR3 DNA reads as TGTGCCAGCAGCTTAAGCTCCGTGGGGCAGGCCTTGGGCTACACCTTC.